The sequence of this T cell receptor beta chain was determined in a study of human T cells and chemical hapten exposure. Germline values: CDR1 MDHEN, CDR2 SYDVKM. This CDR3 comprises 12 residues. Trimming took 5 bases from V and 4 from J, leaving 8 bases between them. This clonotype turned up a few times. Time point reported: patch test 2, 6 weeks after DPC sensitization. Treatment reported: therapeutic diphenylcyclopropenone sensitization with weekly scalp DPC. Library preparation tagged each individual cDNA molecule with a unique molecular identifier. TCRdb ran MiXCR on the RACE reads and lists one entry per CDR3 protein. This sample carries roughly 96,000 distinct CDR3 sequences, about 9.6% of them seen once, and the ten largest clones take 2% to 2.5%.

This clonotype originated in a woman between 35 and 50 years old with alopecia areata. Some clones in this sample may be carry-over from other donors' samples. The source was whole blood, collected in connection with sensitization to the hapten diphenylcyclopropenone (DPC). The chain combines TRBV28 with TRBJ1-1, with D unresolved. CDR3: CASSQDFTEAFF. DNA of the CDR3: TGTGCCAGCAGTCAGGACTTCACTGAAGCTTTCTTT. Looking up the rest from reference TRBV28 and TRBJ1-1 gives the full variable domain: DVKVTQSSRYLVKRTGEKVFLECVQDMDHENMFWYRQDPGLGLRLIYFSYDVKMKEKGDIPEGYSVSREKKERFSLILESASTNQTSMYLCASSQDFTEAFFGQGTRLTVV.